This entry describes one T cell receptor (beta chain). Its antigen is still unknown. Included were adult ileal or ileocolonic Crohn's patients indicated for ileocolonic resection. This sample was included in a study of T cell repertoires in ileal Crohn's disease. Findings of the study overall: Compared with non-smokers, active smokers at surgery showed more clonal expansions.

TCRB immunosequencing input was approximately 450 nanograms of biopsy DNA per sample. This table comes from immunoSEQ multiplex PCR, and its TCRdb copy is limited to in-frame clones, with some not included. The table has 5,300 or so clones, around 86% seen once; the top ten hold about 5%. The CDR3 covers 12 residues. Germline assignment: CDR1 SNHLY and CDR2 FYNNEI. Unmatched junction bases numbered 4, after V lost 8 bases and J lost 7 bases. This clonotype was obtained from an adult with Crohn's disease. This chain joins TRBV2 and TRBJ2-1; 8 nucleotides agree with TRBD1. Input material: ileal tissue. The CDR3 loop reads CASGQGGNEQFF. In DNA, the CDR3 is TGTGCCAGCGGACAGGGAGGAAATGAGCAGTTCTTC. The whole variable domain, filled in from reference TRBV2 and TRBJ2-1, reads EPEVTQTPSHQVTQMGQEVILRCVPISNHLYFYWYRQILGQKVEFLVSFYNNEISEKSEIFDDQFSVERPDGSNFTLKIRSTKLEDSAMYFCASGQGGNEQFFGPGTRLTVL.